The TCR beta chain under discussion was sequenced for a study of Graves' ophthalmopathy and Graves' hyperthyroidism. Participants with hyperthyroidism, aged 18 to 65, were newly diagnosed with under 2 months' duration. Beta-chain TCR CDR3 regions were amplified from RNA transcripts. Second-round multiplex PCR came after first-round RT-PCR with HTBI primers. TCRdb itself ran the multiplex PCR reads through MiXCR, one entry per CDR3 protein. In the table there are hundreds of thousands of distinct CDR3 sequences, about 20% of which are singletons. Study results and limitations: Ophthalmopathy was separated from stable hyperthyroidism by a 13-signature model with 87.88% sensitivity and approximately 81% specificity.

Note on this clonotype: Its antigen is undetermined.

V lost 5 bases and J 2 bases, leaving 10 bases between the germline ends. The V gene's germline CDR1 is SQVTM and CDR2 ANQGSEA. The CDR3 extends over 12 amino acids. The chain has TRBV29-1 and TRBJ2-7; possible D gene TRBD1, 6 bases. What was sequenced was peripheral blood. The TCR sequence derives from a woman between 18 and 29 years old with stable Graves' hyperthyroidism. Some clones in this sample may be carry-over from other donors' samples. Written as DNA, the CDR3 is TGCAGCGTTCAACAGGGAACCTACGAGCAGTACTTC. Protein: CSVQQGTYEQYF.